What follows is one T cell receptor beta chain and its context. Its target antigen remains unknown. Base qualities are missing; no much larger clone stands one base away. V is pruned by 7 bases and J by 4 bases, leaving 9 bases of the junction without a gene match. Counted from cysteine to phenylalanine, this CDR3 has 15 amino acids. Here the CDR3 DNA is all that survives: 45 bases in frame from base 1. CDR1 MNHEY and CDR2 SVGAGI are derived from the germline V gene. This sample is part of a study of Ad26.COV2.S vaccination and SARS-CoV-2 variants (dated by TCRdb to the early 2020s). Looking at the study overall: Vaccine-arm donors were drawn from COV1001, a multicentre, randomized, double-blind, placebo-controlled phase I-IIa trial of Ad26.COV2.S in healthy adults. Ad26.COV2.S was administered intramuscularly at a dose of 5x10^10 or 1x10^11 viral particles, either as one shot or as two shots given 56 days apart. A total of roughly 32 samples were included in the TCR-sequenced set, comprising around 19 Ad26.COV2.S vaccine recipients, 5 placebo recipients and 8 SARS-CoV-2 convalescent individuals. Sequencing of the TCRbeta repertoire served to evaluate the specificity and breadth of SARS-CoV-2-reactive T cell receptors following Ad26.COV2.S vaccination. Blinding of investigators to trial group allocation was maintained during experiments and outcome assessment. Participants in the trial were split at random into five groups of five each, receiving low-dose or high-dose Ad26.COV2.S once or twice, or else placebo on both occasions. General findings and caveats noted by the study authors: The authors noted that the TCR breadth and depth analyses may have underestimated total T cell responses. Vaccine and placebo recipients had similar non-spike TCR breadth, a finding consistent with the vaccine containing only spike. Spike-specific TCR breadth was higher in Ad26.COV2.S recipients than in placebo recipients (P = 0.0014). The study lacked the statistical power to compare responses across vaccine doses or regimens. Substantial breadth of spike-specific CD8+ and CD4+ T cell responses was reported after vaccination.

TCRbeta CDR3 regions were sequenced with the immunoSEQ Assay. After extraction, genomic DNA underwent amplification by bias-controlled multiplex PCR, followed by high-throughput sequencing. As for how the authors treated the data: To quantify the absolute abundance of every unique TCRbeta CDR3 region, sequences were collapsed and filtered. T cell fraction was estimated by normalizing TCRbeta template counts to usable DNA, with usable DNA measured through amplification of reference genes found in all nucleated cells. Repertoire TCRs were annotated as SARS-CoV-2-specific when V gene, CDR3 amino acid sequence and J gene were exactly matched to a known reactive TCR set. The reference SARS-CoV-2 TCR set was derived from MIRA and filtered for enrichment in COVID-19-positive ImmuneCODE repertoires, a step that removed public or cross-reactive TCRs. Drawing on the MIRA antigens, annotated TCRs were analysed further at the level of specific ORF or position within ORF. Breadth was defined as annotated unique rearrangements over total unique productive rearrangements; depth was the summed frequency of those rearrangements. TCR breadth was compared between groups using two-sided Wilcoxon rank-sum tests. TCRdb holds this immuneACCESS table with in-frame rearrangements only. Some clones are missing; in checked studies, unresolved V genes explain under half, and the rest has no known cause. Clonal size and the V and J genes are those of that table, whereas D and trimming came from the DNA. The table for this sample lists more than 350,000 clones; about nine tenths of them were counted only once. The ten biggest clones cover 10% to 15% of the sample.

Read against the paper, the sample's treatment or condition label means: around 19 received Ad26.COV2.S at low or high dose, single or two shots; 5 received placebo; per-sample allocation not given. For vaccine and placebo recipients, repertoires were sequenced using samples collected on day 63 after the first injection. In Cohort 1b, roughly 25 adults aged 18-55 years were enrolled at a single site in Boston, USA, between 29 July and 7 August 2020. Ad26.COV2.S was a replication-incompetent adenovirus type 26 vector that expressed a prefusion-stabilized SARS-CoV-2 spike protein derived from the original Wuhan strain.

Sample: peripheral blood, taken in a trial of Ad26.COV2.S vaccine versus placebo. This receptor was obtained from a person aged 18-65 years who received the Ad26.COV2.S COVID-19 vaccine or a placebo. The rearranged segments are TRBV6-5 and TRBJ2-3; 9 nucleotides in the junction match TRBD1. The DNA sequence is TGTGCCAGCAAGTCTAACAGGGGGCATCCAGATACGCAGTATTTT. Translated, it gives CASKSNRGHPDTQYF.